The present entry profiles one T cell receptor (beta chain) with its context. Its target is unknown. This sample stems from a study of blood T cells in healthy people across ages. Study-level findings and limits: Observed TCR beta diversity per million T cells went down as age went up. This fall followed a roughly linear course with age.

For the second PCR, which ran for roughly 6 to 11 cycles, a sample-barcoded 5' primer and a J-beta primer mix were used. Via MiXCR, TCRdb re-called the 5' RACE reads, giving one row per CDR3 protein. Among around 1.5 million distinct CDR3 sequences listed, around 55% were seen once. Per the germline V gene, CDR1 is DFQATT and CDR2 is SNEGSKA (reference sequence). V lost 3 bases, J lost 3 bases, and 8 bases lay in between. The CDR3 is made up of 12 amino acids. This receptor was identified in a young man in good health. The rearrangement uses TRBV20-1 and TRBJ2-5; D is ambiguous. Sample: blood. As DNA, the CDR3 is TGCAGTGCTAGTCGTCTGAAAGAGACCCAGTACTTC. It encodes CSASRLKETQYF.